The rows below give T cell receptor beta chains drawn from one sample of a study of control samples from healthy donors and cancer patients. Data came from immunoSEQ multiplex PCR; TCRdb stores just in-frame clones and leaves some out. The data show some 150,000 clones, with 91% seen just once and under 9% held by the top ten. Sequencing was done on a sample of blood. Receptor source: a young man in good health. Each CDR3 is given with its conserved first and last residue. Fields, in order: clone size, J gene, V gene, D gene, CDR3 protein, CDR3 DNA. A D gene is named only where the DNA matches it firmly. The listing skips clone size in some rows; elsewhere it reads once, few, many or a size class.

>-|TRBJ1-4|TRBV6-5|-
CASNPFPNDEKLFF
TGTGCCAGCAACCCCTTCCCGAACGACGAAAAACTGTTTTTT
>-|TRBJ2-7|TRBV4-2|TRBD2
CASSRTGTSGSYEQYF
TGTGCCAGCAGCCGCACCGGGACTAGCGGGTCCTACGAGCAGTACTTC
>-|TRBJ1-5|TRBV7-2|TRBD1
CASSLWPGTANQPQHF
TGTGCCAGCAGCTTATGGCCCGGGACAGCTAATCAGCCCCAGCATTTT
>-|TRBJ2-6|TRBV19|-
CASSTGGSGANVLTF
TGTGCCAGTAGTACAGGTGGCTCTGGGGCCAACGTCCTGACTTTC
>-|TRBJ2-4|TRBV7-5|-
CVRSPLRAKNIQYF
TGTGTCAGAAGCCCCCTCCGGGCCAAAAACATTCAGTACTTC
>-|TRBJ1-5|TRBV4-1|-
CASSQEQAAGYQPQHF
TGCGCCAGCAGCCAAGAGCAGGCCGCGGGTTATCAGCCCCAGCATTTT
>-|TRBJ1-2|TRBV3-1/TRBV3-2|-
CASRWVRQGHYGYTF
TGTGCCAGCAGGTGGGTCAGGCAGGGGCACTATGGCTACACCTTC
>-|TRBJ1-1|TRBV7-9|TRBD1
CASSSGQGLDGTEAFF
TGTGCCAGCAGCTCCGGACAGGGGTTGGATGGCACTGAAGCTTTCTTT
>-|TRBJ1-5|TRBV27|-
CASSLKGREQPQHF
TGTGCCAGCAGTTTAAAGGGGAGGGAGCAGCCCCAGCATTTT
>-|TRBJ1-1|TRBV10-2|-
CASSEGVMNTEAFF
TGCGCCAGCAGTGAGGGGGTTATGAACACTGAAGCTTTCTTT
>-|TRBJ1-2|TRBV5-6|TRBD1
CASSIGTGSNYGYTF
TGTGCCAGCAGCATCGGGACAGGGAGCAACTATGGCTACACCTTC
>-|TRBJ2-1|TRBV19|TRBD2
CASRSSGVYNEQFF
TGTGCCAGTAGATCTAGCGGGGTCTACAATGAGCAGTTCTTC
>-|TRBJ2-5|TRBV6-2/TRBV6-3|-
CASSYRGGPGTQYF
TGTGCCAGCAGTTACCGCGGGGGCCCGGGGACCCAGTACTTC
>-|TRBJ2-2|TRBV10-1|-
CASSSGQHTGELFF
TGCGCCAGCAGTAGTGGACAGCACACCGGGGAGCTGTTTTTT
>-|TRBJ2-7|TRBV5-1|TRBD1
CASSLAQGAAYEQYF
TGCGCCAGCAGCTTGGCACAGGGGGCCGCCTACGAGCAGTACTTC
>-|TRBJ2-7|TRBV7-2|-
CASSPLRDGYEQYF
TGTGCCAGCAGCCCTCTCCGGGACGGCTACGAGCAGTACTTC
>-|TRBJ1-1|TRBV11-2|-
CASSLGAMGAAEAFF
TGTGCCAGCAGCTTGGGCGCCATGGGAGCTGCTGAAGCTTTCTTT
>-|TRBJ2-7|TRBV28|-
CASSLGTVSYEQYF
TGTGCCAGCAGTTTAGGGACGGTCTCCTACGAGCAGTACTTC
>-|TRBJ1-1|TRBV20-1|-
CSAGQNTEAFF
TGCAGCGCCGGACAAAACACTGAAGCTTTCTTT
>-|TRBJ2-7|TRBV7-3|-
CASSSRPGYEQYF
TGTGCCAGCAGTTCTAGGCCAGGCTACGAGCAGTACTTC
>few|TRBJ2-3|TRBV4-2|-
CASSQGGADTDTQYF
TGTGCCAGCAGCCAAGGGGGGGCAGACACAGATACGCAGTATTTT
>-|TRBJ2-1|TRBV6-4|TRBD2
CASSPLTGGNYNEQFF
TGTGCCAGCAGTCCGCTAACGGGGGGGAATTACAATGAGCAGTTCTTC
>-|TRBJ1-5|TRBV7-8|TRBD1
CASSLNRGQPQHF
TGTGCCAGCAGCTTAAACAGGGGTCAGCCCCAGCATTTT
>-|TRBJ2-2|TRBV5-1|TRBD1
CASSLNPGQSTGELFF
TGCGCCAGCAGCCTGAATCCGGGACAGAGTACCGGGGAGCTGTTTTTT
>once|TRBJ2-7|TRBV5-1|TRBD1
CASSGGQGAREQYF
TGCGCCAGCAGCGGGGGACAGGGGGCGCGGGAGCAGTACTTC
>-|TRBJ1-5|TRBV2|-
CASSEGRFSNQPQHF
TGTGCCAGCAGTGAAGGACGGTTTAGCAATCAGCCCCAGCATTTT
>-|TRBJ1-1|TRBV18|TRBD1
CASSIQGAFGMNTEAFF
TGTGCCAGCTCCATACAGGGGGCGTTTGGTATGAACACTGAAGCTTTCTTT
>-|TRBJ2-3|TRBV5-1|TRBD1
CASSLEVRGRTDTQYF
TGCGCCAGCAGCTTGGAAGTCAGGGGGCGCACAGATACGCAGTATTTT
>once|TRBJ1-2|TRBV27|TRBD1
CASSSSWDRATGGYTF
TGTGCCAGCAGTTCGTCATGGGACAGGGCCACTGGTGGCTACACCTTC
>few|TRBJ1-6|TRBV19|-
CASSSGLGSPLHF
TGTGCCAGTAGTAGCGGACTCGGTTCACCCCTCCACTTT
>-|TRBJ1-1|TRBV2|-
CASARGGVTEAFF
TGTGCCTCTGCCCGAGGAGGGGTCACTGAAGCTTTCTTT
>-|TRBJ2-5|TRBV5-1|TRBD2
CASSLALAGGLGETQYF
TGCGCCAGCAGCTTGGCCCTAGCGGGGGGGCTAGGAGAGACCCAGTACTTC
>few|TRBJ1-5|TRBV23-1|TRBD1
CASSQEGTGQSQPQHF
TGCGCCAGCAGTCAGGAGGGGACAGGGCAGAGTCAGCCCCAGCATTTT
>-|TRBJ1-6|TRBV14|-
CASSQGHSLHF
TGTGCCAGCAGCCAAGGGCATTCCCTCCACTTT
>-|TRBJ2-1|TRBV13|-
CASSSSTGSYNEQFF
TGTGCCAGCAGCTCCTCGACGGGCTCCTACAATGAGCAGTTCTTC
>-|TRBJ2-2|TRBV7-6|-
CASKTERGHSENANTGELFF
TGTGCCAGCAAAACCGAGAGGGGACATAGTGAAAACGCGAACACCGGGGAGCTGTTTTTT
>-|TRBJ2-1|TRBV6-5|-
CASSPGGGTVAFF
TGTGCCAGCAGTCCCGGGGGAGGCACAGTCGCCTTCTTC
>-|TRBJ2-3|TRBV19|-
CASSILGQPTDTQYF
TGTGCCAGTAGTATCCTTGGACAGCCTACAGATACGCAGTATTTT
>-|TRBJ1-1|TRBV7-2|-
CASSGQRKTRSDTEAFF
TGTGCCAGCTCCGGACAGCGCAAAACTAGGTCGGACACTGAAGCTTTCTTT
>-|TRBJ2-3|TRBV27|TRBD2
CASSRTSGGHTDTQYF
TGTGCCAGCAGCAGGACTAGCGGGGGGCACACAGATACGCAGTATTTT
>-|TRBJ1-2|TRBV30|-
CAWTSGGPNYGYTF
TGTGCCTGGACCTCGGGGGGACCTAACTATGGCTACACCTTC
>-|TRBJ2-5|TRBV3-1/TRBV3-2|-
CASSQERAGETQYF
TGTGCCAGCAGCCAAGAGAGGGCAGGAGAGACCCAGTACTTC
>-|TRBJ2-7|TRBV3-1/TRBV3-2|TRBD2
CASSQTSGDHEQYF
TGTGCCAGCAGCCAGACTAGCGGGGACCACGAGCAGTACTTC
>once|TRBJ2-3|TRBV5-1|-
CASSRGISTDTQYF
TGCGCCAGCAGTAGGGGTATTTCAACAGATACGCAGTATTTT
>-|TRBJ1-1|TRBV7-9|-
CASSLGADWAEAFF
TGTGCCAGCAGCTTGGGGGCGGATTGGGCTGAAGCTTTCTTT
>-|TRBJ2-2|TRBV5-4|TRBD2
CASSLATSGATGELFF
TGTGCCAGCAGCTTGGCGACTAGCGGGGCCACCGGGGAGCTGTTTTTT
>once|TRBJ2-3|TRBV5-1|-
CASSMDGVDTQYF
TGCGCCAGCAGTATGGACGGCGTAGATACGCAGTATTTT
>-|TRBJ2-2|TRBV27|TRBD2
CASSGLGTGELFF
TGTGCCAGCAGCGGACTAGGCACCGGGGAGCTGTTTTTT
>-|TRBJ2-5|TRBV6-2/TRBV6-3|-
CASNPGPGQETQYF
TGTGCCAGCAACCCGGGACCGGGTCAAGAGACCCAGTACTTC
>-|TRBJ1-2|TRBV30|TRBD1
CAWKGGTGGNGYTF
TGTGCCTGGAAGGGTGGGACAGGGGGCAATGGCTACACCTTC
>-|TRBJ2-2|TRBV7-9|-
CASSNPSYTGELFF
TGTGCCAGCAGCAATCCGAGCTACACCGGGGAGCTGTTTTTT
>-|TRBJ1-5|TRBV20-1|-
CSASRQGPGNQPQHF
TGCAGTGCTAGTAGGCAGGGCCCTGGCAATCAGCCCCAGCATTTT
>-|TRBJ2-3|TRBV9|TRBD1
CASSNRDRNTDTQYF
TGTGCCAGCAGTAACCGGGACAGAAACACAGATACGCAGTATTTT